This passage covers 29 T cell receptor beta chains from one sample sequenced in a study of T cell changes during pregnancy in multiple sclerosis. Clones were sequenced by immunoSEQ multiplex PCR, and TCRdb holds only the in-frame ones, with some missing. This table has some 34,000 clones, 90% to 95% appearing once. The specimen was CD4+ T cells from peripheral blood mononuclear cells, collected in the third trimester of pregnancy. These receptors all come from a female donor in good health, enrolled as a control in a pregnancy study.

CDR3 amino acids: CASSPGITDTQYF. In nucleotides, the CDR3 is TGTGCCAGCTCCCCGGGGATCACAGATACGCAGTATTTT. This chain uses TRBV18 with TRBJ2-3; D is perhaps TRBD2 (5 bases). Germline CDR1 is KGHSH and CDR2 is LQKENI. Trimming removed 6 bases from V and 2 bases from J, with 9 bases in between. The CDR3 spans 13 residues.

V is TRBV7-9 and J is TRBJ1-6; D unresolved. Per germline, CDR1 SEHNR and CDR2 FQNEAQ (reference sequence). This CDR3 comprises 14 residues. V was pared by 2 bases and J by 7 bases, with 9 bases between. CDR3 sequence: CASSLTGENSPLHF. CDR3 bases: TGTGCCAGCAGCTTAACTGGAGAGAATTCACCCCTCCACTTT.

This clone showed up just a few times. The gene calls are TRBV6-5 and TRBJ2-2; 12 nucleotides match TRBD2. V was clipped by 6 bases and J by 6 bases; unmatched bases: 5. CDR1 and CDR2 (germline): MNHEY, SVGAGI. The CDR3 length is 15 residues. CDR3 sequence (DNA): TGTGCCAGCAGAGTACTAGCGGGGGGTTCCGGGGAGCTGTTTTTT. As protein: CASRVLAGGSGELFF.

The chain combines TRBV7-2 with TRBJ1-3; D unclear. This CDR3 has 14 residues. V dropped 5 bases and J dropped 7 bases, with 15 bases sitting between them. The germline CDR1 and CDR2 sequences are SGHTA and FQGNSA. Written as DNA, the CDR3 is TGTGCCAGCAGCCTCGAGGGCAGGCGGAACACCATATATTTT. Translating it yields CASSLEGRRNTIYF.

This chain uses TRBV7-9 with TRBJ1-4, with 8 bases fitting TRBD1. J gave up 7 bases and V 5 bases, and 9 bases lay outside the gene matches. The germline V gene encodes CDR1 SEHNR and CDR2 FQNEAQ (reference sequence). The length of the CDR3 is 15 residues. The CDR3 reads CASSPGQGGREKLFF. Here the CDR3 DNA reads TGTGCCAGCAGCCCCGGACAGGGCGGACGTGAAAAACTGTTTTTT.

As DNA, the CDR3 is TGTGCCAGCAGCACCAGGGGACAGGCCATTCAGTACTTC. Protein product: CASSTRGQAIQYF. The chain joins TRBV7-2 to TRBJ2-4, with 8 positions matching TRBD1. The CDR3 loop spans 13 amino acids. Germline loops: CDR1 SGHTA, CDR2 FQGNSA. The J segment lost 9 bases and the V segment lost 5 bases, leaving 6 bases of the junction unmatched. Complete variable domain (other parts from reference TRBV7-2 and TRBJ2-4): GAGVSQSPSNKVTEKGKDVELRCDPISGHTALYWYRQSLGQGLEFLIYFQGNSAPDKSGLPSDRFSAERTGGSVSTLTIQRTQQEDSAVYLCASSTRGQAIQYFGAGTRLSVL.

The count of this clone is one. The V gene is TRBV5-1, the J gene TRBJ1-2, with TRBD1 identical over 7 bases. From germline, CDR1 is SGHRS and CDR2 YFSETQ. Germline trimming cut 0 bases from V and 8 bases from J; bases unmatched to any gene: 7. The CDR3 sequence is 14 residues long. DNA for the CDR3: TGCGCCAGCAGCTTGGCCGAGGGGGCTCGGGGCTACACCTTC. Amino acid sequence: CASSLAEGARGYTF.

J is TRBJ1-1 and V is TRBV29-1; TRBD1 matches at 7 bases. The CDR3 runs 14 residues. Germline CDR1 reads SQVTM; CDR2 reads ANQGSEA. V lost 7 bases, J lost 3 bases, and 11 bases stayed unmatched. CDR3 DNA sequence: TGCAGCGCCCGGAGGGGGCAGGGTGACACTGAAGCTTTCTTT. Amino acids: CSARRGQGDTEAFF.

This chain uses TRBV25-1 with TRBJ1-4; 9 bases match TRBD1. CDR3 length equals 13 residues. The germline gives CDR1 MGHDK, CDR2 SYGVNS. The V gene end was trimmed by 8 bases and the J gene end by 8 bases; junction bases not matched to a gene: 6. CDR3 DNA: TGTGCCAGCGGGGGACAGGGTGGGGAAAAACTGTTTTTT. It translates to CASGGQGGEKLFF.

The chain uses TRBV7-8 and TRBJ2-7; 9 bases line up with TRBD2. CDR3 length: 17 amino acids. Germline CDR1 and CDR2: SGHVS and FQNEAQ. V lost 3 bases, J lost 0 bases, and 9 bases stayed unmatched. The CDR3 nucleotides read TGTGCCAGCAGCTTGCAAGCTAGCGGGGCTAGCTCCTACGAGCAGTACTTC. Residues: CASSLQASGASSYEQYF.

The chain couples TRBV2 to TRBJ1-1, with D maybe TRBD1 (6 bases). The V and J ends lost 8 bases and 0 bases respectively, with 7 bases between them. Germline CDR1 reads SNHLY; CDR2 reads FYNNEI. The CDR3 length is 12 residues. The CDR3 DNA is TGTGCCAGCTACAGGGTGAACACTGAAGCTTTCTTT. This encodes CASYRVNTEAFF.

The chain uses TRBV18 and TRBJ2-6; 11 bases map to TRBD1. The CDR3 loop spans 18 amino acids. Trimming at V came to 4 bases and at J to 4 bases, leaving 9 bases not matched to a gene. Germline V gives CDR1 KGHSH, CDR2 LQKENI. The CDR3 region is CASSQRTGGTGGANVLTF. The CDR3 DNA reads TGTGCCAGCTCACAGCGGACAGGGGGCACGGGAGGGGCCAACGTCCTGACTTTC.

The V call is TRBV30, the J call TRBJ1-1; 9 bases line up with TRBD1. The V gene end was trimmed by 5 bases and the J gene end by 2 bases; junction bases not matched to a gene: 6. The CDR3 loop spans 14 amino acids. CDR1 and CDR2 (germline): GTSNPN, SVGIG (reference sequence). CDR3 nucleotides: TGTGCCTGGGGGCGTACAGGGGGCAACACTGAAGCTTTCTTT. Translation: CAWGRTGGNTEAFF. The full variable domain, its missing parts supplied by reference TRBV30 and TRBJ1-1, is SQTIHQWPATLVQPVGSPLSLECTVEGTSNPNLYWYRQAAGRGLQLLFYSVGIGQISSEVPQNLSASRPQDRQFILSSKKLLLSDSGFYLCAWGRTGGNTEAFFGQGTRLTVV.

This rearrangement joins TRBV10-3 to TRBJ2-7; 8 bases match TRBD1. Germline V CDR1 and CDR2: ENHRY, SYGVKD. V lost 3 bases and J lost 7; bases outside the gene matches: 11. The CDR3 totals 15 residues. The CDR3, as DNA: TGTGCCATCAGTGATGTCCCGGACAGGGCGCGAGAGCAGTACTTC. Translated, it gives CAISDVPDRAREQYF.

This clone was observed a single time. The chain has TRBV9 and TRBJ1-4; D remains ambiguous. Germline V gene lookup returns CDR1 SGDLS and CDR2 YYNGEE. The CDR3 loop spans 12 amino acids. Trimming took off 4 bases at V and 7 bases at J, with 8 bases between the two ends. The CDR3 DNA sequence: TGTGCCAGCAGCCCCGGGTCTGAAAAACTGTTTTTT. As protein: CASSPGSEKLFF.

The chain recombines TRBV18 with TRBJ1-1; weak D call: TRBD1 (5 bases). The CDR3 has 15 amino acids. V gave up 3 bases and J gave up 2 bases, with 13 bases separating them. Germline V gene sequence: CDR1 KGHSH, CDR2 LQKENI. The CDR3 is CASSPGGASNTEAFF. CDR3 in DNA: TGTGCCAGCTCACCGGGAGGGGCGAGTAACACTGAAGCTTTCTTT.

J is TRBJ1-2 and V is TRBV29-1; the match to TRBD1 covers 9 bases. V lost 6 bases, J lost 0 bases, and 8 bases stayed unmatched. CDR1 and CDR2 from the germline V gene are SQVTM and ANQGSEA. The CDR3 is made up of 15 amino acids. The CDR3 is CSVGTGSGTNYGYTF. For the CDR3, the DNA is TGCAGCGTGGGGACAGGGTCGGGGACTAACTATGGCTACACCTTC. The whole variable domain, filled in from reference TRBV29-1 and TRBJ1-2, reads SAVISQKPSRDICQRGTSLTIQCQVDSQVTMMFWYRQQPGQSLTLIATANQGSEATYESGFVIDKFPISRPNLTFSTLTVSNMSPEDSSIYLCSVGTGSGTNYGYTFGSGTRLTVV.

This chain connects TRBV5-6 to TRBJ1-2; 7 bases fit TRBD1. CDR1 is SGHDT, CDR2 YYEEEE, per germline. The length of the CDR3 is 13 residues. The trim removed 4 bases at V and 8 bases at J, leaving 8 bases unmatched. The CDR3: CASSDRQGWGYTF. CDR3 DNA sequence: TGTGCCAGCAGCGATCGACAGGGATGGGGCTACACCTTC.

CDR3 DNA sequence: TGTGCCAGCTTTTATGGGACAGGGGGAATCCGGCAGTTCTTC. It yields the protein CASFYGTGGIRQFF. The chain recombines TRBV6-6 with TRBJ2-1; 11 bases map to TRBD1. Germline V gives CDR1 MNHNY, CDR2 SVGAGI (reference sequence). V shed 8 bases, J shed 12 bases, and the junction held 12 bases outside the gene matches. The CDR3 runs 14 residues.

V is TRBV28 and J is TRBJ2-1, with a possible D match to TRBD1 (6 bases). The CDR3 runs to 12 residues. The germline V gene has CDR1 MDHEN and CDR2 SYDVKM. Trimming took 7 bases from V and 8 from J, leaving 12 bases between them. The CDR3 is CASKPGVYEQFF. Written as DNA, the CDR3 is TGTGCCAGCAAACCAGGGGTCTATGAGCAGTTCTTC.

V and J are TRBV5-1 and TRBJ1-1, with D perhaps TRBD1 (6 bases). There are 15 residues in the CDR3. V was clipped by 0 bases and J by 4 bases, with 13 bases between them. From germline, CDR1 is SGHRS and CDR2 YFSETQ. The CDR3 DNA reads TGCGCCAGCAGCTTGGGGGGGCGGGTGAGCACTGAAGCTTTCTTT. It yields the protein CASSLGGRVSTEAFF.

The V and J genes are TRBV10-1 and TRBJ1-3, with TRBD1 matching over 7 bases. With V trimmed by 9 bases and J by 3 bases, 8 bases remained unmatched. Germline CDR1 and CDR2: WNHNN and SYGVQD (reference sequence). The CDR3 runs 14 residues. In DNA form, the CDR3 reads TGCGCCAGGGCTACGGGACAGAGTGGAAACACCATATATTTT. Translated, it gives CARATGQSGNTIYF.

The chain combines TRBV18 with TRBJ2-1, with 7 bases fitting TRBD1. Trimming cost V 4 bases and J 2 bases; bases outside gene matches: 2. Germline V gives CDR1 KGHSH, CDR2 LQKENI. CDR3 length: 14 residues. CDR3 nucleotide sequence: TGTGCCAGCTCACGACAGGGCCCCTACAATGAGCAGTTCTTC. Its protein is CASSRQGPYNEQFF.

The rearrangement links TRBV5-6 to TRBJ2-5; 15 bases map to TRBD2. V was pared by 4 bases and J by 9 bases, with 7 bases of the junction left unmatched. The CDR3 consists of 15 residues. Looked up from germline, CDR1 is SGHDT and CDR2 is YYEEEE. CDR3 nucleotide sequence: TGTGCCAGCAGCCCCGGACTAGCGGGAGGGAGGTCCCAGTACTTC. Its protein is CASSPGLAGGRSQYF.

V usage is TRBV6-5 and J usage is TRBJ2-5; 7 nucleotides line up with TRBD2. This CDR3 has 13 amino acids. V shed 8 bases, J shed 10 bases, and the junction held 13 bases outside the gene matches. Per germline, CDR1 MNHEY and CDR2 SVGAGI. This CDR3 reads CASRRLAGQVQYF. CDR3 DNA: TGTGCCAGCCGTAGACTAGCTGGCCAAGTCCAGTACTTC.

The rearrangement joins TRBV6-6 to TRBJ2-5; possible D gene TRBD2, 6 bases. The germline V gene has CDR1 MNHNY and CDR2 SVGAGI (reference sequence). The CDR3 is 14 residues long. The V end lost 6 bases, the J end lost 5 bases, and 16 bases lay between the germline ends. The DNA of the CDR3 is TGTGCCAGCAGCACGATAGCTGGGGGGGAGACCCAGTACTTC. Translating it yields CASSTIAGGETQYF.

The chain carries TRBV7-2 and TRBJ2-1, with a possible D match to TRBD1 (5 bases). Germline loops: CDR1 SGHTA, CDR2 FQGNSA. CDR3 length equals 13 residues. Trimming shortened V by 3 bases and J by 10 bases, and 13 bases separated the two germline ends. The CDR3 DNA follows: TGTGCCAGCAGCTTTTTGGGGCAATGGGAGCAGTTCTTC. It is translated as CASSFLGQWEQFF. The whole variable domain, filled in from reference TRBV7-2 and TRBJ2-1, reads GAGVSQSPSNKVTEKGKDVELRCDPISGHTALYWYRQSLGQGLEFLIYFQGNSAPDKSGLPSDRFSAERTGGSVSTLTIQRTQQEDSAVYLCASSFLGQWEQFFGPGTRLTVL.

V gene TRBV6-5 combines with J gene TRBJ2-7, with 7 bases aligning to TRBD1. V lost 2 bases, J lost 6 bases, and 10 bases stayed unmatched. The germline CDR1 and CDR2 sequences are MNHEY and SVGAGI. The CDR3 consists of 15 residues. CDR3 amino acids: CASSYDLVGGGEQYF. The DNA for the CDR3 is TGTGCCAGCAGTTACGATCTCGTAGGGGGCGGCGAGCAGTACTTC.

Remarks on this clone: At one end, the junction sequence differs from germline, possibly due to a read error. V and J are TRBV7-7 and TRBJ2-2; perhaps TRBD2 as D (5 bases). In germline, CDR1 is SSHAT, CDR2 FNYEAQ (reference sequence). This CDR3 spans 14 amino acids. Here the CDR3 reads CASSLTGSTGELFF. CDR3 nucleotides: TGTGCTAGCAGCTTAACGGGGTCCACCGGGGAGCTGTTTTTT. Together with reference TRBV7-7 and TRBJ2-2, the CDR3 gives the full variable domain: GAGVSQSPRYKVTKRGQDVTLRCDPISSHATLYWYQQALGQGPEFLTYFNYEAQPDKSGLPSDRFSAERPEGSISTLTIQRTEQRDSAMYRCASSLTGSTGELFFGEGSRLTVL.